The 3 T cell receptor beta chains presented below share a single source sample, sequenced in a study of preoperative IRX-2 immunotherapy in early breast cancer. Sequenced by immunoSEQ multiplex PCR; TCRdb stores in-frame clones only, minus some. This sample has 24,000 or so clones; roughly 90% occur once, and the top ten carry roughly 29%. Treatment: preoperative locoregional IRX-2 cytokine immunotherapy. Material: tumor tissue, obtained after IRX-2 immunotherapy. The source is a human donor with breast cancer.

The chain carries TRBV19 and TRBJ1-1; D gene ambiguous. The germline V and J ends were trimmed by 3 bases and 2 bases, with 10 bases remaining between them. Germline V gives CDR1 LNHDA, CDR2 SQIVND (reference sequence). CDR3 length: 14 amino acids. The CDR3: CASSMKGVNTEAFF. The CDR3, as DNA: TGTGCCAGTAGTATGAAGGGCGTCAACACTGAAGCTTTCTTT.

The chain joins TRBV7-9 to TRBJ1-1; the match to TRBD1 covers 7 bases. V gave up 2 bases and J gave up 3 bases; unmatched junction bases: 6. The CDR3 totals 15 residues. Germline CDR1 is SEHNR and CDR2 is FQNEAQ (reference sequence). The CDR3 spells CASSLFAQGDTEAFF. The CDR3 coding sequence is TGTGCCAGCAGCTTATTCGCGCAGGGGGACACTGAAGCTTTCTTT.

The chain joins TRBV10-1 to TRBJ2-7, with D possibly being TRBD2 (6 bases). V was pared by 0 bases and J by 2 bases, with 11 bases between. There are 15 residues in the CDR3. From germline, CDR1 is WNHNN and CDR2 SYGVQD (reference sequence). The CDR3 DNA sequence: TGCGCCAGCAGTGAGTCGGAGGGTCCCACCTACGAGCAGTACTTC. This gives the protein CASSESEGPTYEQYF.